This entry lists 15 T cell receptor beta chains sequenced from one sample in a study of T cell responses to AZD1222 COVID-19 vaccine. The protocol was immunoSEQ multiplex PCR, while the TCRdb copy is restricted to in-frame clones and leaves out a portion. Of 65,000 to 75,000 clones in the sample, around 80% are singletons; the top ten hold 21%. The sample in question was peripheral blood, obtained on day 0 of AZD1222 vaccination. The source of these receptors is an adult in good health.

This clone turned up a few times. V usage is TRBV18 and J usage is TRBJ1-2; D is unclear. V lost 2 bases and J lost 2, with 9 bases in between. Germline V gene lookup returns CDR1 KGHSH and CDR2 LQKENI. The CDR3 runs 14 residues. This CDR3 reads CASSPGSDNYGYTF. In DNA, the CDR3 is TGTGCCAGCTCACCAGGTTCCGACAACTATGGCTACACCTTC.

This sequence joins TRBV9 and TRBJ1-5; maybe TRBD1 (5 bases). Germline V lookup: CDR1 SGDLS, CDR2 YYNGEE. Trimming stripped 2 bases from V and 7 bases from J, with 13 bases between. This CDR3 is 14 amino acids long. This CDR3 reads CASSVGQGGQPQHF. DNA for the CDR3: TGTGCCAGCAGCGTCGGCCAGGGCGGACAGCCCCAGCATTTT.

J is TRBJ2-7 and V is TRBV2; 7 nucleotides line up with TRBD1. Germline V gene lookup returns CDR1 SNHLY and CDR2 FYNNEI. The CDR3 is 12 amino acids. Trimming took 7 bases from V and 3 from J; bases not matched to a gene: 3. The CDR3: CASTGDSYEQYF. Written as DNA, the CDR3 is TGTGCCAGCACCGGGGACAGCTACGAGCAGTACTTC. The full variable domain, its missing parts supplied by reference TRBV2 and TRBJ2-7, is EPEVTQTPSHQVTQMGQEVILRCVPISNHLYFYWYRQILGQKVEFLVSFYNNEISEKSEIFDDQFSVERPDGSNFTLKIRSTKLEDSAMYFCASTGDSYEQYFGPGTRLTVT.

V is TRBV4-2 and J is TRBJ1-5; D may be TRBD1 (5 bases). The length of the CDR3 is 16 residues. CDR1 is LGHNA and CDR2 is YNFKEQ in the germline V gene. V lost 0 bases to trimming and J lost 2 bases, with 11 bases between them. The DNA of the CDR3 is TGTGCCAGCAGCCAAGATCCCCAGGGAGGCAATCAGCCCCAGCATTTT. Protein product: CASSQDPQGGNQPQHF.

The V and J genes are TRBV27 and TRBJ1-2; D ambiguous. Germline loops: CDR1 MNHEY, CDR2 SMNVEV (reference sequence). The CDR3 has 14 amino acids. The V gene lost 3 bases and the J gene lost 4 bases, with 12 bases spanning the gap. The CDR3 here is CASSFTGSGYGYTF. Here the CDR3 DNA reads TGTGCCAGCAGTTTTACCGGGTCTGGCTATGGCTACACCTTC.

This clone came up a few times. The CDR3: CASSIGYGDEQFF. As DNA, the CDR3 is TGTGCCAGTAGTATTGGTTACGGCGATGAGCAGTTCTTC. J is TRBJ2-1 and V is TRBV19; D is ambiguous. The CDR3 has 13 residues. Germline CDR1 reads LNHDA; CDR2 reads SQIVND (reference sequence). The V end was cut by 3 bases, the J end by 8 bases, with 11 bases between.

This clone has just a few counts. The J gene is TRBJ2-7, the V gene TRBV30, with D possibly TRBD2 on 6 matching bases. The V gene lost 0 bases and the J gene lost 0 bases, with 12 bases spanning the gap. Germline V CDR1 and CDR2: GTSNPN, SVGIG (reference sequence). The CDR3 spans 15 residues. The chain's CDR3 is CAWSVGGVRSYEQYF. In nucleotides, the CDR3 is TGTGCCTGGAGTGTAGGCGGGGTTCGCTCCTACGAGCAGTACTTC.

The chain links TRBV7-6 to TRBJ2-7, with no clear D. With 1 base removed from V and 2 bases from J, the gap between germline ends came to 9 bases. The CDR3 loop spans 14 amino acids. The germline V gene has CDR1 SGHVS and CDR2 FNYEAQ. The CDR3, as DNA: TGTGCCAGCAGCTTAGAAGGCGTTACCTACGAGCAGTACTTC. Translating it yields CASSLEGVTYEQYF.

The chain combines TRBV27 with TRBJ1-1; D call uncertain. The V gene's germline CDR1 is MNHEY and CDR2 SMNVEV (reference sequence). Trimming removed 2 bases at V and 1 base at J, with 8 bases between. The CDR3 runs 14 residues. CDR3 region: CASSLNVGNTEAFF. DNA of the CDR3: TGTGCCAGCAGTTTAAATGTTGGGAACACTGAAGCTTTCTTT.

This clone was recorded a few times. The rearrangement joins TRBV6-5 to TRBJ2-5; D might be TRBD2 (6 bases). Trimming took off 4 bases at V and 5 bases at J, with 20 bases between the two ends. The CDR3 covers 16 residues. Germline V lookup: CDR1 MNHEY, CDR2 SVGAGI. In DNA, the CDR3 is TGTGCCAGCAGTTCCCTCACGGGGAGGTTGGCCGAGACCCAGTACTTC. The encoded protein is CASSSLTGRLAETQYF.

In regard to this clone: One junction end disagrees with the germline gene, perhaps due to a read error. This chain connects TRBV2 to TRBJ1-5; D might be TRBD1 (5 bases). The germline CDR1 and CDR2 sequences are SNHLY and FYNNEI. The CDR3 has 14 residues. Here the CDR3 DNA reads TGTGCCAGCAATGAAGTGAGGGGCATGGAGCCCCAGCATTTT. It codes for CASNEVRGMEPQHF. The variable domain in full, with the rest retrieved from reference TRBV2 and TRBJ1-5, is EPEVTQTPSHQVTQMGQEVILRCVPISNHLYFYWYRQILGQKVEFLVSFYNNEISEKSEIFDDQFSVERPDGSNFTLKIRSTKLEDSAMYFCASNEVRGMEPQHFGDGTRLSIL.

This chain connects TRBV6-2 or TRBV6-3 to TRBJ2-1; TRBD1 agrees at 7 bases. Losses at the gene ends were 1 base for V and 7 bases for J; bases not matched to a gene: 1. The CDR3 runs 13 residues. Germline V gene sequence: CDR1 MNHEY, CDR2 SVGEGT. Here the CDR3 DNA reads TGTGCCAGCAGTTACTTGGACAGGAATGAGCAGTTCTTC. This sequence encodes CASSYLDRNEQFF.

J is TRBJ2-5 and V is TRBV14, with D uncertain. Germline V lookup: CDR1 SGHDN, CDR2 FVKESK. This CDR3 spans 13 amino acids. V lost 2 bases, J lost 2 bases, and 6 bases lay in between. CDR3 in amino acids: CASSQLLQETQYF. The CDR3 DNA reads TGTGCCAGCAGCCAACTCTTACAAGAGACCCAGTACTTC.

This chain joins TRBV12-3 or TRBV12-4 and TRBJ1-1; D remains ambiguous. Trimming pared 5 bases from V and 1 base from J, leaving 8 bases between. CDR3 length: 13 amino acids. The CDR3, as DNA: TGTGCCAGCAGTCCGACAAGGAACACTGAAGCTTTCTTT. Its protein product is CASSPTRNTEAFF.

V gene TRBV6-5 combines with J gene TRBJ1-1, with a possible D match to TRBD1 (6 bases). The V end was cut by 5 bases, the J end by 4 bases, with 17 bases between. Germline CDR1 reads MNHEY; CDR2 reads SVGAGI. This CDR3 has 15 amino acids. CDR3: CASSPPGRGGTEAFF. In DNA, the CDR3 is TGTGCCAGCAGTCCCCCGGGGAGGGGGGGCACTGAAGCTTTCTTT.